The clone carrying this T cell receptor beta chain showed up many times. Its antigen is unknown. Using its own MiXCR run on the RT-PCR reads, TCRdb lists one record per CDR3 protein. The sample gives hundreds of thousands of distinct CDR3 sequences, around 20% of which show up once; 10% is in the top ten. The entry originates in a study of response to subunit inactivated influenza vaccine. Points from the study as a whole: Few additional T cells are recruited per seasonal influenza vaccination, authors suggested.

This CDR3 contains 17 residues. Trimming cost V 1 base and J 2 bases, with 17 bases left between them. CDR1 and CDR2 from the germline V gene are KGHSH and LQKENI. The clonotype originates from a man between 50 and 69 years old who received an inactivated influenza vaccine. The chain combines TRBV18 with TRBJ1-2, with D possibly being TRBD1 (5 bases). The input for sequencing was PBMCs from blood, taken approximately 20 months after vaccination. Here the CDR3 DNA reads TGTGCCAGCTCACCACTTCCAAGGGGCGACATGAACTATGGCTACACCTTC. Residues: CASSPLPRGDMNYGYTF.